This T cell receptor (beta chain) appears in the sequencing data of a study of cytomegalovirus exposure and HLA in healthy donors. Whole-study findings and limits: A later analysis appeared to link common viral pathogens to several of the most significant clusters.

For this clone: What it binds is not known.

It was with 60 Vbeta and 13 Jbeta primers that the PCR ran. Generated by immunoSEQ multiplex PCR, the TCRdb table keeps only in-frame clones and is missing some. The table lists 75,000 to 100,000 clones, approximately 74% of them singletons, with around 3% in the top ten. CDR1 and CDR2 (germline): SGHTA, FQGNSA. The CDR3 covers 15 residues. V lost 5 bases and J 4 bases, leaving 18 bases between the germline ends. Sequenced sample: PBMCs. V and J are TRBV7-2 and TRBJ2-7, with D maybe TRBD2 (6 bases). The receptor was isolated from a female donor in good health and CMV-seropositive. The CDR3 protein is CASSADFAAGYEQYF. DNA for the CDR3: TGTGCCAGCAGCGCGGACTTCGCCGCGGGGTACGAGCAGTACTTC.